This T cell receptor (beta chain) derives from a study of T cell changes during pregnancy in multiple sclerosis. TCRdb's table, derived via immunoSEQ multiplex PCR, lists solely in-frame clones and lacks some. Among roughly 63,000 clones listed, 93% were seen once. The CDR3 sequence is 15 residues long. Germline CDR1 is SEHNR and CDR2 is FQNEAQ (reference sequence). Trimming pared 6 bases from V and 1 base from J, leaving 15 bases between. The rearrangement links TRBV7-9 to TRBJ1-2, with a tentative D call TRBD1 (5 bases). The sequence derives from a female donor with multiple sclerosis, enrolled in a pregnancy study. Source: CD8+ T cells from peripheral blood mononuclear cells, taken in the second trimester of pregnancy. DNA for the CDR3: TGTGCCAGCAGTCACACCCTACAGGATAACTATGGCTACACCTTC. Residues: CASSHTLQDNYGYTF.